This TCR beta chain was identified in a study of T-cell reconstitution after alpha-beta-depleted transplantation in children. Study outcomes and limitations: Expanded graft clones, several hundred of them, were reportedly the source of alpha-beta T cells about two months after transplant.

Unique molecular identifiers were incorporated when the TCRbeta library was constructed. TCRdb independently ran MiXCR on the PCR reads; one entry per CDR3 protein. The table includes hundreds of thousands of distinct CDR3 sequences, approximately 14% detected once. This clonotype was counted at least ten times. The antigen is not known. CDR1 is MGHDK, CDR2 SYGVNS, per germline. Trimming shortened V by 1 base and J by 0 bases, and 15 bases separated the two germline ends. The CDR3 consists of 17 residues. The specimen was PBMCs, collected before TCRalphabeta/CD19-depleted stem cell transplant. The V and J genes are TRBV25-1 and TRBJ2-5; weak D call: TRBD2 (7 bases). This TCR was sampled from a girl aged 2 to 10 with congenital amegakaryocytic thrombocytopenia, due to receive a stem cell transplant. The CDR3 nucleotides read TGTGCCAGCAGTGAATGGGGGGGCGCCCTCTACCAAGAGACCCAGTACTTC. Residues: CASSEWGGALYQETQYF.